The present T cell receptor (beta chain) was sequenced within a study of immune evolution from preneoplasia to lung adenocarcinoma. Germline CDR1 SGHDT, CDR2 YYEEEE. The CDR3 loop spans 15 amino acids. The germline V and J ends were trimmed by 4 bases and 0 bases, with 14 bases remaining between them. Using immunoSEQ multiplex PCR, the repertoire was profiled, and TCRdb retains in-frame clones only, with some absent. The table shows thousands of clones, with about four fifths occurring only once. The source material was FFPE adjacent normal lung tissue. The chain combines TRBV5-6 with TRBJ2-7, with a tentative D call TRBD2 (7 bases). The sequence was obtained from a person aged 60-80 years with lung adenocarcinoma. CDR3 nucleotides: TGTGCCAGCAGCCCGGGGGGCGGCATCTCCTACGAGCAGTACTTC. Translation: CASSPGGGISYEQYF. Full variable domain (missing parts from reference TRBV5-6 and TRBJ2-7): DAGVTQSPTHLIKTRGQQVTLRCSPKSGHDTVSWYQQALGQGPQFIFQYYEEEERQRGNFPDRFSGHQFPNYSSELNVNALLLGDSALYLCASSPGGGISYEQYFGPGTRLTVT.